This T cell receptor beta chain was obtained from a study of regulatory T cells in long-lasting Graves disease listed by TCRdb under 2021. About the study as a whole: Antithyroid drugs had been taken for less than 3 months by newly diagnosed Graves' disease patients. This study used TCR sequencing and RNA sequencing of peripheral blood to compare persistent Graves' disease patients against newly diagnosed Graves' disease patients. The study took place in China and was registered as a clinical trial. TCR sequencing covered roughly 13 persistent and 20 newly diagnosed Graves' disease patients, some 33 samples in total.

The time point label on this specimen signifies: newly diagnosed GD, antithyroid drugs for less than 3 months. RNA was extracted from PBMCs in TRIzol for both TCR sequencing and RNA sequencing. The diagnosis of Graves' disease followed American Thyroid Association guidelines. Patients for the study were recruited at an endocrinology department in Xi'an, China. Each patient gave around 9 milliliters of peripheral blood, collected in an EDTA anticoagulant tube. Ficoll Paque Plus density gradient separation was used to isolate PBMCs, and no additional T cell sorting was done. RNA quality was checked with an Agilent 2100 Bioanalyzer and agarose gel, and concentration with a NanoDrop 2000. Worth noting for this clonotype: Its target antigen remains unknown. Base qualities are not recorded, but no much larger clone differs from it by a single base.

The library relied on multiplex PCR. The data were produced on an Illumina HiSeq 4000. To build TCR beta libraries, CDR3 regions were amplified by Arm-PCR using iRepertoire HTBI primers. PCR products were gel purified before sequencing. The authors' pipeline ran thus. Across samples, 62 TRBV and roughly 15 TRBJ segments were identified and used for gene usage analysis of CDR3 amino acid clonotypes. Filtered high-quality paired reads were merged into contigs using COPE and FqMerger. BLAST was used to align contigs to IMGT TRBV, TRBD and TRBJ reference genes, and CDR3 was defined according to IMGT. Clonotypes above 0.1% frequency were classified as highly expanded clones. Shannon entropy served as the measure of repertoire diversity, while the Gini coefficient captured V-J evenness. Clonotypes shared by more than one individual were considered public. The raw public data were reprocessed by TCRdb itself: fastp quality trimming at Q25, MiXCR clonotype calling, in-frame beta chains only. Each entry is one CDR3 protein sequence, shown with its most common DNA and genes. These V and J calls originate from TCRdb's pipeline instead of the authors' own analysis. The sample table lists roughly 530,000 distinct CDR3 sequences, 15% to 20% of them with a count of one. 25% of the sample goes to the ten largest clones.

General study outcomes and caveats: As a limitation, the authors acknowledged that the small sample size may reduce accuracy. Compared with newly diagnosed patients, persistent Graves' disease patients had lower TCR Shannon entropy and fewer highly expanded clones, which suggests clonal expansion. Only peripheral blood was studied, because thyroid tissue, the primary lesion, was inaccessible. Persistent patients shared more public clonotypes among themselves (around 2,500) than newly diagnosed patients did (about 1,000). Only the TCR beta chain was sequenced and analyzed.

The same data also went into a second study, on T cells in Graves' hyperthyroidism and ophthalmopathy. Reported in the second study: Stable Graves' hyperthyroidism was defined as the absence of progression to ophthalmopathy over 18 months of follow-up. Hyperthyroidism patients were newly diagnosed, with disease duration under 2 months, and aged 18 to 65 years. The study excluded patients with uncontrolled infections, other autoimmune diseases, pregnancy or lactation. Clinical symptoms, serum thyroxine and TRAb, thyroid ultrasound, and orbital computed tomography formed the basis for the diagnoses. The first round of RT-PCR for the TCR CDR3 was performed with the HTBI primer set and the Qiagen OneStep RT-PCR kit. Blood samples also contained most of the expanded thyroid clonotypes (frequency above 0.001), which suggests that blood repertoires may reflect thyroid immune responses. A model built on a 13 V-J signature distinguished ophthalmopathy from stable hyperthyroidism, reaching about 88% sensitivity and about 81% specificity in cross-validation and 80%/75% in testing. During validation, the model predicted progression to ophthalmopathy a median of around 7 months ahead of onset, with roughly 65% sensitivity and about 75% specificity. To identify distinguishing TCR V-J signatures, a discovery cohort of 100 or so patients was used, comprising 40 to 45 with Graves' ophthalmopathy and roughly 60 with stable Graves' hyperthyroidism. Prospective prediction of ophthalmopathy was tested in an independent validation cohort of fewer than 20 hyperthyroidism patients and some 17 patients who later progressed to ophthalmopathy. For training and testing, the 100 or so patients in the discovery cohort were randomly divided in a 7:3 ratio. In about 6 Graves' hyperthyroidism patients, the study also compared T-cell repertoires from thyroid tissue with T-cell repertoires from blood. After blood sampling, hyperthyroidism patients were treated with methimazole at a starting dose of 30 mg daily, and ophthalmopathy patients were treated with high-dose intravenous methylprednisolone. A second multiplex PCR round built the libraries, followed by size selection and purification. Paired-end sequencing of the libraries was performed with 100 bp reads on an Illumina HiSeq2000. SOAPnuke was used to process the raw data, throwing out any read that contained adapters or uncalled bases, had a mean Phred below 15, or lacked an exact constant-primer or identifier match. COPE v1.2.5 was used to merge high-quality paired reads, and clonotypes were defined as unique nucleotide sequences. MiTCR v1.1 was used to align clonotypes to the IMGT TRBV, TRBD and TRBJ reference segments. The analysis included only V-J combinations with a frequency above 0.0001, which together covered approximately 99% of the repertoires. A TCS score was defined as the ratio of F50 (clonal expansion) to E x V (chaos), with BLOSUM62-based TCRdist applied between CDR3 peptides within each V-J. Welch's t-statistics and random forest reduced roughly 530 V-J features to 13, which were used in a naive Bayes classifier (R e1071). Sample size was not statistically predetermined, and investigators were not blinded to group allocation. The paper describes TCR Vbeta CDR3 sequencing of more than 120 peripheral blood samples, made up of approximately 40 ophthalmopathy patients, some 80 hyperthyroidism patients and roughly 17 progressor patients.

This receptor was obtained from a woman aged 35-65 years with Graves disease. Donor details come from another sample of the same person, matched by shared clones. Sequenced material: peripheral blood mononuclear cells (PBMCs), taken at new diagnosis, from a patient treated with antithyroid drugs.

The CDR3 has the sequence CASSLEQGTGANVLTF. Here is the DNA: TGTGCCAGCAGTTTAGAGCAGGGGACTGGGGCCAACGTCCTGACTTTC. In this chain, TRBV12-3 or TRBV12-4 is recombined with TRBJ2-6; tentative D gene TRBD1, with 6 bases matching. The CDR3 measures 16 amino acids from cysteine to phenylalanine. The retained sequence is limited to the CDR3, 48 bases, with the frame set at the first base. V loses 1 base of germline sequence and J loses 2 bases, and the interval between the two ends is 9 bases.